This T cell receptor (beta chain) was found in a study of T cells in Graves' hyperthyroidism and ophthalmopathy. Researchers amplified the TCR beta CDR3 regions from RNA transcripts. An initial round of RT-PCR targeting the TCR CDR3 relied on the HTBI primer set. A single record per CDR3 protein comes from TCRdb applying MiXCR to the multiplex PCR reads. This table has roughly 400,000 distinct CDR3 sequences, around 15% appearing once. The CDR3 is 16 residues long. Germline-derived CDR1 and CDR2 are SGHVS and FNYEAQ. The V segment lost 1 base and the J segment 3 bases; nucleotides outside the gene matches: 4. This clonotype was seen at least ten times. Lactation, pregnancy, other autoimmune disease or uncontrolled infection excluded patients. PBMCs stemmed from approximately 10 ml fresh peripheral blood.

The rearrangement links TRBV7-6 to TRBJ2-3; 10 bases match TRBD1. The source is a man aged 45-65 years with Graves' ophthalmopathy. The source material was blood. The CDR3 DNA reads as TGTGCCAGCAGCTTAGTGGGACAGGGGAGTACAGATACGCAGTATTTT. Translated: CASSLVGQGSTDTQYF.